This TCR beta chain was captured in a study of prognosis after radiotherapy for stage I lung cancer. Study information: Stage I non-small cell lung cancer patients were enrolled in Nanjing, China. This enrollment took place between early 2018 and January 2019. While roughly 7 patients had squamous cell carcinoma tumors, the tumors of over ten were adenocarcinoma.

This CDR3 is 15 amino acids long. The J segment lost 9 bases and the V segment lost 1 base, leaving 3 bases of the junction unmatched. The study amplified the TCR beta CDR3 region from genomic DNA. This amplification was carried out by two rounds of multiplex PCR. Primers specific to each TRBV and TRBJ gene were used in first-round PCR. Second-round PCR relied on universal primers. Each CDR3 protein gets one entry after TCRdb re-called the multiplex PCR reads with MiXCR. The table has 15,000 to 20,000 distinct CDR3 sequences, roughly 30% seen once; the top ten hold roughly 23%. Judged by abundance, this clonotype is medium-sized.

This clonotype originated in a donor over 45 with non-small cell lung cancer. This material consisted of PBMCs, taken before or after stereotactic body radiation therapy (not recorded which). This chain uses TRBV12-3 or TRBV12-4 with TRBJ2-1; TRBD2 agrees at 13 bases. CDR3 loop: CASSLETSGRSEQFF. The CDR3 bases are TGTGCCAGCAGTTTAGAGACTAGCGGGAGGTCTGAGCAGTTCTTC.